The clone carrying this TCR beta chain was recorded many times. The sample is drawn from a study of metastatic and nonmetastatic thyroid tumors. TCRdb re-called clones from the PCR reads using MiXCR. Among approximately 70,000 clones listed, 15% to 20% were seen once. Nobody among the patients had been given any treatment before thyroid surgery. The CDR3 has 12 residues. V lost 0 bases, J lost 4 bases, and 3 bases lay in between. Germline lookup yields CDR1 SNHLY and CDR2 FYNNEI. Sample: blood. The clonotype comes from a female donor with papillary thyroid cancer or a benign thyroid nodule (not recorded which). Some clones in this sample may be carry-over from other donors' samples. This rearrangement joins TRBV2 to TRBJ2-5, with no clear D. The CDR3 loop reads CASSEARETQYF. The CDR3 nucleotides read TGTGCCAGCAGTGAAGCGCGAGAGACCCAGTACTTC.